The 17 T cell receptor beta chains given below trace back to one sample, sequenced in a study of vaccination and CD4 T cells after COVID-19. The treatment is: roughly nine-day PBMC culture with coronavirus spike peptide pools or control peptides (ViraFEST assay). An unexposed donor provided the CD4+ T cells, which were collected before the COVID-19 pandemic (2011-2018). Sequencing of the DNA from cultured CD4+ T cells was carried out with the Oncomine TCR Beta short-read assay. In TCRdb, the PCR reads were re-called with MiXCR into one record per CDR3 protein. Of roughly 6,600 distinct CDR3 sequences detected, less than 60% appear once; the ten largest clones hold roughly 23%. The antigens of these receptors remain unknown. The sequenced sample consisted of CD4+ T cells from blood, cultured in vitro. The receptors originated from a human donor in good health.

The chain carries TRBV9 and TRBJ1-2; 9 positions match TRBD1. Germline V gene data show CDR1 as SGDLS and CDR2 as YYNGEE. V shed 4 bases and J 14 bases; nucleotides not matched to a gene: 15. This CDR3 contains 14 residues. CDR3 nucleotides: TGTGCCAGCAGCCCCCAGACAGGGGGAAGGGGCTCTACCTTC. Amino acids: CASSPQTGGRGSTF.

This clonotype was picked up a small number of times. The rearrangement uses TRBV19 and TRBJ1-5, with TRBD1 as a possible D gene (5 bases). The CDR3 runs 14 residues. Germline V gives CDR1 LNHDA, CDR2 SQIVND (reference sequence). Trimming cost V 3 bases and J 11 bases, with 17 bases left between them. CDR3: CASSILGDVMAQHF. In DNA form, the CDR3 reads TGTGCCAGTAGTATTTTGGGGGACGTAATGGCCCAGCATTTT. The variable domain in full, with the rest retrieved from reference TRBV19 and TRBJ1-5, is DGGITQSPKYLFRKEGQNVTLSCEQNLNHDAMYWYRQDPGQGLRLIYYSQIVNDFQKGDIAEGYSVSREKKESFPLTVTSAQKNPTAFYLCASSILGDVMAQHFGDGTRLSIL.

This clonotype was recorded a few times. The rearrangement joins TRBV7-6 to TRBJ2-7; 9 positions agree with TRBD1. V was clipped by 5 bases and J by 5 bases; unmatched bases: 7. Germline assignment: CDR1 SGHVS and CDR2 FNYEAQ. CDR3 length: 14 residues. For the CDR3, the DNA is TGTGCCAGCAGCCTTGGGACAGGGCAGCACGAGCAGTACTTC. It translates to CASSLGTGQHEQYF.

The chain couples TRBV20-1 to TRBJ2-7; 7 bases align to TRBD1. V lost 6 bases to trimming and J lost 3 bases; unmatched junction nucleotides: 11. The CDR3 covers 14 residues. CDR1 is DFQATT and CDR2 is SNEGSKA in the germline V gene (reference sequence). The CDR3 region is CSAGPGQRNYEQYF. The CDR3 DNA reads TGCAGTGCGGGACCGGGACAGCGAAACTACGAGCAGTACTTC.

This clonotype has only a few counts. The rearrangement links TRBV7-9 to TRBJ2-5; D uncertain. The CDR3 consists of 15 residues. The V gene lost 5 bases and the J gene lost 5 bases, with 18 bases spanning the gap. The V gene's germline CDR1 is SEHNR and CDR2 FQNEAQ (reference sequence). CDR3 protein: CASSITVRQAETQYF. As DNA, the CDR3 is TGTGCCAGCAGCATAACTGTCAGGCAGGCGGAGACCCAGTACTTC.

This clonotype was seen only once. The genes are TRBV7-4 and TRBJ2-7; D is unclear. Deletions cut 3 bases from V and 6 bases from J, with 30 bases between. The length of the CDR3 is 19 residues. Germline CDR1 SGHVT, CDR2 SQSDAQ. CDR3 protein: CASSFSLAVSVLLEAEQYF. CDR3 DNA sequence: TGTGCCAGCAGCTTCAGTCTCGCGGTAAGCGTACTCCTCGAGGCCGAGCAGTACTTC.

This clonotype was recorded once. The chain employs TRBV24-1 and TRBJ2-1; TRBD1 is a possible D gene (6 bases). This CDR3 region has 14 residues. Germline V lookup: CDR1 KGHDR, CDR2 SFDVKD. Written as DNA, the CDR3 is TGTGCTCCCCTTTGTCGGCAGGGGATGAATGAGCAGTTCTTC. The encoded protein is CAPLCRQGMNEQFF.

V gene TRBV29-1 combines with J gene TRBJ1-2; D uncertain. Germline CDR1 is SQVTM and CDR2 is ANQGSEA. Deletions cut 8 bases from V and 4 bases from J, with 23 bases between. The CDR3 is made up of 15 amino acids. DNA of the CDR3: TGCAGCACCCGGGATAGGAACTTCATTGGCTATGGCTACACCTTC. Protein sequence: CSTRDRNFIGYGYTF.

This chain uses TRBV12-3 or TRBV12-4 with TRBJ1-5; a possible D gene is TRBD1 (5 bases). The CDR3 is made up of 16 amino acids. Trimming shortened V by 3 bases and J by 4 bases, and 16 bases separated the two germline ends. CDR3 sequence reads: CASSLRMGRGNQPQHF. CDR3 DNA: TGTGCCAGCAGTTTGCGGATGGGGCGGGGAAATCAGCCCCAGCATTTT.

The V and J genes are TRBV10-3 and TRBJ2-7, with D possibly TRBD1 on 6 matching bases. From germline, CDR1 is ENHRY and CDR2 SYGVKD. CDR3 length: 15 residues. V shed 8 bases and J shed 0 bases, with 17 bases lying between them. The CDR3 nucleotides are TGTGCCATCCGTGGTACAGGGACAACCTCCTACGAGCAGTACTTC. It codes for CAIRGTGTTSYEQYF.

The chain links TRBV6-1 to TRBJ2-3, with D possibly TRBD2 on 6 matching bases. The CDR3 is 13 amino acids. The germline V gene encodes CDR1 MNHNS and CDR2 SASEGT. The V gene lost 5 bases and the J gene lost 3 bases, with 9 bases spanning the gap. CDR3 sequence: CASSRDSTDTQYF. The CDR3 region has the DNA TGTGCCAGCAGTCGGGACTCTACAGATACGCAGTATTTT.

This rearrangement joins TRBV7-8 to TRBJ2-3, with TRBD2 as a possible D gene (7 bases). Germline V gene lookup returns CDR1 SGHVS and CDR2 FQNEAQ. CDR3 length: 14 residues. Trimming stripped 5 bases from V and 6 bases from J, with 15 bases between. CDR3 in amino acids: CASSPGGPTDTQYF. In DNA form, the CDR3 reads TGTGCCAGCAGCCCGGGGGGCCCTACGGATACGCAGTATTTT. The full variable domain, its missing parts supplied by reference TRBV7-8 and TRBJ2-3, is GAGVSQSPRYKVAKRGQDVALRCDPISGHVSLFWYQQALGQGPEFLTYFQNEAQLDKSGLPSDRFFAERPEGSVSTLKIQRTQQEDSAVYLCASSPGGPTDTQYFGPGTRLTVL.

This clonotype turned up a few times. The chain has TRBV7-2 and TRBJ1-2; D gene ambiguous. V was trimmed by 1 base and J by 0 bases, leaving 9 bases between them. CDR1 and CDR2 from the germline V gene are SGHTA and FQGNSA. This CDR3 has 15 amino acids. The CDR3 nucleotides are TGTGCCAGCAGCTTAGTAGCAGAATCTAACTATGGCTACACCTTC. Amino acid sequence: CASSLVAESNYGYTF.

This rearrangement joins TRBV18 to TRBJ2-1; no firm D call. The CDR3 contains 16 residues. Germline CDR1 KGHSH, CDR2 LQKENI. Trimming removed 2 bases from V and 8 bases from J, with 19 bases in between. The CDR3 region has the DNA TGTGCCAGCTCACCAGTATTAGGGTCCCCGGTGGATGAGCAGTTCTTC. Translation: CASSPVLGSPVDEQFF.

This rearrangement joins TRBV14 to TRBJ1-1; D is undetermined. V was shortened by 1 base and J by 0 bases, with 18 bases between the two germline ends. This CDR3 comprises 18 residues. Germline CDR1 is SGHDN and CDR2 is FVKESK. CDR3 coding DNA: TGTGCCAGCAGCCAAGGTTGGTTCGGGTGGGGAGTGAACACTGAAGCTTTCTTT. This translates into CASSQGWFGWGVNTEAFF. Full variable domain (outside the CDR3, taken from reference TRBV14 and TRBJ1-1): EAGVTQFPSHSVIEKGQTVTLRCDPISGHDNLYWYRRVMGKEIKFLLHFVKESKQDESGMPNNRFLAERTGGTYSTLKVQPAELEDSGVYFCASSQGWFGWGVNTEAFFGQGTRLTVV.

This chain links TRBV28 with TRBJ2-2; D remains unclear. CDR3 size: 11 residues. CDR1 is MDHEN, CDR2 SYDVKM, per germline. Trimming left V 3 bases short and J 8 bases short, with 4 bases between. The CDR3 is CASSFRGELFF. For the CDR3, the DNA is TGTGCCAGCAGTTTTCGGGGGGAGCTGTTTTTT.

The chain's CDR3 is CASSLGVAGETQYF. Here the CDR3 DNA reads TGTGCCAGCAGCTTAGGGGTAGCGGGAGAGACCCAGTACTTC. The chain carries TRBV7-8 and TRBJ2-5, with 7 positions matching TRBD2. Trimming cost V 1 base and J 4 bases; bases outside gene matches: 3. Germline CDR1 reads SGHVS; CDR2 reads FQNEAQ. This CDR3 contains 14 residues. The variable domain in full, with the rest retrieved from reference TRBV7-8 and TRBJ2-5, is GAGVSQSPRYKVAKRGQDVALRCDPISGHVSLFWYQQALGQGPEFLTYFQNEAQLDKSGLPSDRFFAERPEGSVSTLKIQRTQQEDSAVYLCASSLGVAGETQYFGPGTRLLVL.